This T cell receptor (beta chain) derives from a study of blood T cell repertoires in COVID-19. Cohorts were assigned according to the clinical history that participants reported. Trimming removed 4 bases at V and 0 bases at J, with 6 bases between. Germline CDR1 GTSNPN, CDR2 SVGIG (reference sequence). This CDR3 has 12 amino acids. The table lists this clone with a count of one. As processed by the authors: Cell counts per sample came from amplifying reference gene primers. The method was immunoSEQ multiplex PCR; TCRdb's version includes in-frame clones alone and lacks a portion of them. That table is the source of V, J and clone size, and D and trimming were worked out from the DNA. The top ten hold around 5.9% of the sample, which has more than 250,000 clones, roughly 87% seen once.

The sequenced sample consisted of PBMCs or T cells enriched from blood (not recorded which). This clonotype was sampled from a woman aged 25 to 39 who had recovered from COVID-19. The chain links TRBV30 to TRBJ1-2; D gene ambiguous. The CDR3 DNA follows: TGTGCCTGGAACCTAGCTAACTATGGCTACACCTTC. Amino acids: CAWNLANYGYTF.